The clone carrying this T cell receptor beta chain has a count of ten or more. Its antigen is currently unknown. The data stem from a study of blood T cells in healthy people across ages. On the study more broadly: Researchers report that template switching captured about one barcoded beta molecule per two T cells. Study-level results: The study regarded diversity estimates from one million T cells as underestimates.

The second PCR ran about 6 to 12 cycles with a sample-barcoded 5' primer and J-beta primers. TCRdb re-called the 5' RACE reads through MiXCR, storing one row per CDR3 protein. This table holds 1.5 million to 2 million distinct CDR3 sequences, 49% found once. The sample comprised blood. This TCR derives from a woman aged 40 to 50 in good health.

CDR3 sequence reads: CASSLEGNQETQYF. CDR3 sequence (DNA): TGTGCCAGCAGCTTAGAGGGCAACCAAGAGACCCAGTACTTC. The V and J genes are TRBV7-2 and TRBJ2-5; D not certain. The germline CDR1 and CDR2 sequences are SGHTA and FQGNSA. This CDR3 has 14 amino acids. Trimming pared 1 base from V and 0 bases from J, leaving 6 bases between.